This T cell receptor beta chain comes out of a study of blood T cell repertoires in COVID-19. This table comes from immunoSEQ multiplex PCR, and its TCRdb copy is limited to in-frame clones, with some not included. In the table there are 95,000 or so clones, approximately 84% of which are singletons. The sequencing input was peripheral blood. The TCR comes from a man aged 80 or over with active or convalescent COVID-19.

The CDR3 DNA reads TGTGCCAGCAGCCGTGCCTCCGGGACTAGCGGGGGGCCCACCTACGAGCAGTACTTC. It codes for CASSRASGTSGGPTYEQYF. This chain joins TRBV7-8 and TRBJ2-7; 15 bases line up with TRBD2. The CDR3 contains 19 residues. Germline trimming cut 5 bases from V and 2 bases from J; bases unmatched to any gene: 13. Germline CDR1 SGHVS, CDR2 FQNEAQ.